This T cell receptor beta chain was identified during a study of cytomegalovirus exposure and HLA in healthy donors. The PCR was carried out with 60 Vbeta primers and 13 Jbeta primers. Here immunoSEQ multiplex PCR was the method, and the copy in TCRdb shows in-frame clones only, minus some. The repertoire holds some 150,000 clones, with more than 75% as singletons. Notes on this clone: The target antigen is unknown.

The germline V gene has CDR1 SGHRS and CDR2 YFSETQ. CDR3 length: 13 amino acids. The V gene end was trimmed by 4 bases and the J gene end by 5 bases; junction bases not matched to a gene: 5. The study, taken as a whole, reports: Reports showed the classifier diagnosing cytomegalovirus status with high specificity and sensitivity. As a later analysis showed, a missense DCLRE1C variant was linked to trimming of TCR beta V- and J-genes.

Material for sequencing was PBMCs. The sequence derives from a man under 40 in good health and CMV-seropositive. V usage is TRBV5-1 and J usage is TRBJ1-1; 7 bases are shared with TRBD1. The CDR3 DNA reads as TGCGCCAGCAGCGCGGGACAGCGAACTGAAGCTTTCTTT. It yields the protein CASSAGQRTEAFF.